Below are 3 T cell receptor beta chains sequenced from a single sample in a study of T cells in Graves' hyperthyroidism and ophthalmopathy. Amplified regions were TCR beta CDR3 sequences from RNA transcripts. With the HTBI primer set, the TCR CDR3 went through a first round of RT-PCR. Each CDR3 protein gets one entry after TCRdb re-called the multiplex PCR reads with MiXCR. The table shows around 610,000 distinct CDR3 sequences, with about 15% occurring only once. Source material: blood. These receptors were taken from a woman between 35 and 50 years old with Graves' ophthalmopathy.

Many counts were recorded for this clonotype. The rearrangement links TRBV28 to TRBJ2-5; D might be TRBD2 (7 bases). Trimming stripped 2 bases from V and 6 bases from J, with 25 bases between. CDR1 and CDR2 (germline): MDHEN, SYDVKM. This CDR3 contains 18 residues. CDR3 sequence: CASSLLVGGGHPSKTQYF. The CDR3 DNA reads as TGTGCCAGCAGTTTACTAGTAGGGGGGGGACACCCGTCGAAGACCCAGTACTTC.

This clonotype has a count of ten or more. The rearrangement joins TRBV29-1 to TRBJ1-5; maybe TRBD1 (6 bases). CDR1 and CDR2 from the germline V gene are SQVTM and ANQGSEA. Trimming pared 4 bases from V and 3 bases from J, leaving 10 bases between. The CDR3 has 13 residues. The CDR3 spells CSVAGHPNQPQHF. The CDR3 nucleotides read TGCAGCGTTGCGGGACACCCCAATCAGCCCCAGCATTTT.

This clonotype came up many times. This chain connects TRBV15 to TRBJ2-7; D possibly corresponds to TRBD2 (6 bases). Germline CDR1 reads LNHNV; CDR2 reads YYDKDF (reference sequence). The CDR3 has 13 residues. V gave up 5 bases and J gave up 0 bases, with 8 bases separating them. The CDR3 sequence is CATSGGISYEQYF. CDR3 coding DNA: TGTGCCACCAGCGGAGGGATCTCCTACGAGCAGTACTTC.